This T cell receptor (beta chain) was sequenced during a study of early T cells in non-severe SARS-CoV-2 infection. Study context: Bulk RNA isolated from unsorted whole blood underwent sequencing; chains were not paired. Findings and caveats of the study: Using VDJdb, the matching emphasized anti-spike CD8 responses while missing private and CD4 specificities.

MiXCR was run by TCRdb on the 5' RACE reads, yielding one entry per CDR3 protein. The sample consists of approximately 65,000 distinct CDR3 sequences, around 9.9% of them appearing once. This CDR3 is 17 amino acids long. Trimming cost V 0 bases and J 2 bases, with 18 bases left between them. In germline, CDR1 is DFQATT, CDR2 SNEGSKA (reference sequence). This clonotype was picked up many times. Its target is not known. Material: whole blood. This TCR was recovered from an adult who was a healthcare worker with PCR-confirmed SARS-CoV-2 infection or an uninfected control (not recorded which). V gene TRBV20-1 combines with J gene TRBJ2-3; D might be TRBD1 (6 bases). DNA for the CDR3: TGCAGTGCTAGAGAAAGGGACACATCACGAGACACAGATACGCAGTATTTT. Translated: CSARERDTSRDTDTQYF.